This is a list of T cell receptor beta chains from one sample in a study of T-cell memory formation after mild COVID-19. TCRdb re-derived calls from the 5' RACE reads in MiXCR, one entry per CDR3 protein. The data show under 250,000 distinct CDR3 sequences, 9.5% seen once. Sequencing used PBMCs or a T cell subset sorted from them (not recorded which). Every receptor here comes from a man in his late teens or twenties who had mild COVID-19 (a few samples of this study predate the infection). Cell type and time point are not known. Both conserved end residues are part of each CDR3. Fields, in order: V gene, clone size, J gene, CDR3 protein. Size is stated for part of the rows, as once, few or many counts, or as a class when the clone is expanded.

>TRBV11-2|many|TRBJ2-7
CASRYYTGSHEQYF
>TRBV7-8|few|TRBJ2-7
CASSPPMLEQYF
>TRBV5-4|NA|TRBJ1-1
CASRRDSGKAFF
>TRBV5-6|NA|TRBJ2-2
CASSRGARQSYTGELFF
>TRBV6-2/TRBV6-3|few|TRBJ1-2
CASNTHYGYTF
>TRBV9|few|TRBJ2-5
CASSVVPRETQYF
>TRBV5-1|NA|TRBJ1-5
CASSLGEGSYQPQHF
>TRBV5-6|few|TRBJ1-1
CASSSSMNTEAFF
>TRBV5-5|NA|TRBJ2-5
CASSFGRLETQYF
>TRBV6-6|many|TRBJ2-2
CASSFTPGTGELFF
>TRBV4-2|NA|TRBJ1-6
CASSQESRGWYSPLHF
>TRBV2|NA|TRBJ2-7
CASSGDSYVEQYF
>TRBV4-2|many|TRBJ2-7
CASSQDRYEQYF
>TRBV7-6|NA|TRBJ2-2
CASSSGFLAGANTGELFF
>TRBV10-3|many|TRBJ2-2
CATKEAGLLTGELFF
>TRBV25-1|NA|TRBJ2-3
CASGPTGDTQYF
>TRBV5-1|few|TRBJ2-3
CASSSQGAQDTQYF
>TRBV12-3/TRBV12-4|many|TRBJ2-7
CASSPRTSGGVDYEQYF
>TRBV11-2|NA|TRBJ1-2
CASRIDEGAGNYGYTF
>TRBV3-1|NA|TRBJ2-7
CASSQDGGGLLVHEQYF
>TRBV5-6|NA|TRBJ2-3
CASSLSGQSGTDTQYF
>TRBV5-1|few|TRBJ2-1
CASSLARLTSGDYNEQFF
>TRBV7-9|many|TRBJ2-1
CASSFRGPGTNEQFF
>TRBV7-2|few|TRBJ2-3
CASSPDRVRTDTQYF
>TRBV20-1|many|TRBJ2-5
CSASQLARETQYF
>TRBV20-1|few|TRBJ1-2
CSARAHRGRAYGYTF
>TRBV7-2|few|TRBJ2-3
CASSPQGGADTQYF
>TRBV5-6|few|TRBJ2-5
CASSQQKETQYF
>TRBV6-1|NA|TRBJ2-2
CASSSLLDREKELFF
>TRBV3-1|few|TRBJ1-2
CASSHGDITYTF
>TRBV7-8|many|TRBJ2-6
CASSLETGGIWLGANVLTF
>TRBV7-9|few|TRBJ1-6
CASSLGGHSPLHF
>TRBV20-1|few|TRBJ1-1
CSAETTVPTEAFF
>TRBV10-3|many|TRBJ2-5
CATSEGEETQYF
>TRBV5-6|many|TRBJ2-1
CASTEQGFYNEQFF
>TRBV3-1|NA|TRBJ2-7
CASSLHEGKQYF
>TRBV6-5|NA|TRBJ2-1
CASSYGGVTEQFF